The entry below describes one T cell receptor beta chain. Its matching antigen is unknown. The record originates from a study of T cells in localized non-small cell lung cancer. Whole-study findings and limits: Uninvolved adjacent lung showed the highest T cell clonality, exceeding tumor. When the top 100 tumor clones were examined, a median around 58 of them also appeared in the adjacent lung, which was paired and uninvolved. Higher adjacent-lung clonality was associated with shorter survival. Since sequencing was restricted to only one region of the tumor, intratumor heterogeneity remains a possibility.

Measured with immunoSEQ multiplex PCR; TCRdb has only the in-frame clones, and not every one. The data contain about 59,000 clones, 90% to 95% of them seen just once; the ten biggest clones take up just under 20%. The sequence came from a man aged 40-75 years with stage I lung adenocarcinoma. The specimen comprised peripheral blood, sampled before any cancer treatment.

This CDR3 reads CASSPPGRGDTEAFF. DNA of the CDR3: TGCGCCAGCAGTCCCCCCGGGAGAGGGGATACTGAAGCTTTCTTT. The chain is built from TRBV5-1 and TRBJ1-1; a weak D match, TRBD1 (5 bases). The V end lost 5 bases, the J end lost 5 bases, and 19 bases lay between the germline ends. This CDR3 is 15 amino acids long. Germline values: CDR1 SGHRS, CDR2 YFSETQ. The variable domain in full, completed from reference TRBV5-1 and TRBJ1-1, reads KAGVTQTPRYLIKTRGQQVTLSCSPISGHRSVSWYQQTPGQGLQFLFEYFSETQRNKGNFPGRFSGRQFSNSRSEMNVSTLELGDSALYLCASSPPGRGDTEAFFGQGTRLTVV.